Listed below are T cell receptor beta chains from one sample, sequenced in a study of T cells in localized non-small cell lung cancer. This table comes from immunoSEQ multiplex PCR, and its TCRdb copy is limited to in-frame clones, with some not included. The sample holds about 2,000 clones, less than 30% seen once. Sequences were derived from lung tumor tissue, sampled before any cancer treatment. Receptor source: a man aged 40-75 years with stage II lung adenocarcinoma. The CDR3 runs from the conserved cysteine through the conserved F or W. D genes are given only for firm matches. Only part of the rows carry a size: once, few, many, or a class if the clone is expanded.

d_gene: TRBD2; abundance: few; j_gene: TRBJ2-3; v_gene: TRBV11-3; CDR3nt: TGTGCCAGCAGCTTGGAGCTAGCGGGAGGGCGGGATACGCAGTATTTT; CDR3aa: CASSLELAGGRDTQYF
d_gene: .; abundance: few; j_gene: TRBJ2-3; v_gene: TRBV9; CDR3nt: TGTGCCAGCAGCGTACTGAGCGGGCCCACAGATACGCAGTATTTT; CDR3aa: CASSVLSGPTDTQYF
d_gene: .; abundance: .; j_gene: TRBJ2-7; v_gene: TRBV10-2; CDR3nt: TGCGCCAGCAGTGAGTCCAAGGGGGGGGCTACCTACGAGCAGTACTTC; CDR3aa: CASSESKGGATYEQYF
d_gene: .; abundance: few; j_gene: TRBJ1-4; v_gene: TRBV28; CDR3nt: TGTGCCAGCAGTCTCCAAGAAGGTTCAAATGAAAAACTGTTTTTT; CDR3aa: CASSLQEGSNEKLFF
d_gene: .; abundance: few; j_gene: TRBJ2-1; v_gene: TRBV14; CDR3nt: TGTGCCAGCAGCCAAGATCTCATATACAATGAGCAGTTCTTC; CDR3aa: CASSQDLIYNEQFF
d_gene: .; abundance: .; j_gene: TRBJ2-7; v_gene: TRBV6-8; CDR3nt: TGTGCCAGCAGCAAGACACCAGGGGTGTACGAGCAGTACTTC; CDR3aa: CASSKTPGVYEQYF
d_gene: .; abundance: once; j_gene: TRBJ1-3; v_gene: TRBV5-1; CDR3nt: TGCGCCAGCAGCTTGGATTTCTCTGGAAACACCATATATTTT; CDR3aa: CASSLDFSGNTIYF
d_gene: .; abundance: .; j_gene: TRBJ2-7; v_gene: TRBV23-1; CDR3nt: TGCGCCAGCCGCCACAGATTCTCAGGGAACCACGAGCAGTACTTC; CDR3aa: CASRHRFSGNHEQYF
d_gene: TRBD2; abundance: .; j_gene: TRBJ2-2; v_gene: TRBV9; CDR3nt: TGTGCCAGCAGTGAAAGGCTAGCGGGAGCTACCGGGGAGCTGTTTTTT; CDR3aa: CASSERLAGATGELFF
d_gene: .; abundance: .; j_gene: TRBJ1-3; v_gene: TRBV5-1; CDR3nt: TGCGCCAGCAGCTTGGAGCCTACAGGCACCTCTGGAAACACCATATATTTT; CDR3aa: CASSLEPTGTSGNTIYF
d_gene: .; abundance: few; j_gene: TRBJ1-1; v_gene: TRBV4-1; CDR3nt: TGCGCCAGCAGCCAAGAGCCACAGCCCGACGAAGCTTTCTTT; CDR3aa: CASSQEPQPDEAFF
d_gene: .; abundance: once; j_gene: TRBJ1-1; v_gene: TRBV19; CDR3nt: TGTGCCAGTAGTCCTTCGGACGGGAACACTGAAGCTTTCTTT; CDR3aa: CASSPSDGNTEAFF
d_gene: .; abundance: .; j_gene: TRBJ1-5; v_gene: TRBV7-8; CDR3nt: TGTGCCAGCAGCTTAGAAGGGTTCCAGCCCCAGCATTTT; CDR3aa: CASSLEGFQPQHF
d_gene: .; abundance: .; j_gene: TRBJ1-6; v_gene: TRBV6-8; CDR3nt: TGTGCCAGCAGTGGAGGCAGGGCGGTAAATTCACCCCTCCACTTT; CDR3aa: CASSGGRAVNSPLHF
d_gene: .; abundance: .; j_gene: TRBJ2-7; v_gene: TRBV28; CDR3nt: TGTGCCAGCAGTTCCGGACGGGACTACGAGCAGTACTTC; CDR3aa: CASSSGRDYEQYF
d_gene: .; abundance: .; j_gene: TRBJ1-1; v_gene: TRBV19; CDR3nt: TGTGCCACCAATTGGGGAAGGGGGAACACTGAAGCTTTCTTT; CDR3aa: CATNWGRGNTEAFF
d_gene: TRBD1; abundance: .; j_gene: TRBJ2-7; v_gene: TRBV14; CDR3nt: TGTGCCAGCAGCCAAGCGGACAGGGCCCCCACCTACGAGCAGTACTTC; CDR3aa: CASSQADRAPTYEQYF
d_gene: .; abundance: .; j_gene: TRBJ2-7; v_gene: TRBV25-1; CDR3nt: TGTGCCAGCAGTGAACCGGGACCTAAGATATTCGAGCAGTACTTC; CDR3aa: CASSEPGPKIFEQYF
d_gene: TRBD2; abundance: .; j_gene: TRBJ2-3; v_gene: TRBV19; CDR3nt: TGTGCCAGTAGTATTCGGGAGGCCACAGATACGCAGTATTTT; CDR3aa: CASSIREATDTQYF
d_gene: TRBD1; abundance: .; j_gene: TRBJ2-4; v_gene: TRBV6-8; CDR3nt: TGTGCCAGCAGGGGACAGGGAGAAAACATTCAGTACTTC; CDR3aa: CASRGQGENIQYF
d_gene: .; abundance: few; j_gene: TRBJ2-2; v_gene: TRBV9; CDR3nt: TGTGCCAGCAGCGTTCGAGAGACCGGGGAGCTGTTTTTT; CDR3aa: CASSVRETGELFF
d_gene: .; abundance: .; j_gene: TRBJ1-5; v_gene: TRBV11-3; CDR3nt: TGTGCCAGCAGCCAGGCTGAGTGGGGCCGGGCCCAGCATTTT; CDR3aa: CASSQAEWGRAQHF
d_gene: TRBD1; abundance: few; j_gene: TRBJ1-5; v_gene: TRBV6-7; CDR3nt: TGTGCCAGCAGGGACCACGACAGGGAGCGACTGAGCAATCAGCCCCAGCATTTT; CDR3aa: CASRDHDRERLSNQPQHF
d_gene: .; abundance: .; j_gene: TRBJ1-2; v_gene: TRBV11-3; CDR3nt: TGTGCCAGCAGCTTGATTAGTATTGGGGGCAGGACTAACTATGGCTACACCTTC; CDR3aa: CASSLISIGGRTNYGYTF
d_gene: .; abundance: .; j_gene: TRBJ2-1; v_gene: TRBV27; CDR3nt: TGTGCCAGCAGTCTATCTAGGGGGGCAGTCGAGCAGTTCTTC; CDR3aa: CASSLSRGAVEQFF
d_gene: TRBD1; abundance: few; j_gene: TRBJ1-4; v_gene: TRBV11-3; CDR3nt: TGTGCCAGCAGCGGAACAGGGGCCGCAGATGAAAAACTGTTTTTT; CDR3aa: CASSGTGAADEKLFF
d_gene: .; abundance: .; j_gene: TRBJ2-7; v_gene: TRBV10-3; CDR3nt: TGTGCCATCAGTGAGTCCGACTGGACAGCAACCTACGAGCAGTACTTC; CDR3aa: CAISESDWTATYEQYF
d_gene: TRBD1; abundance: medium-sized; j_gene: TRBJ2-1; v_gene: TRBV11-3; CDR3nt: TGTGCCAGCAGCTTACCGGGACAGGGGGACGACAATGAGCAGTTCTTC; CDR3aa: CASSLPGQGDDNEQFF
d_gene: .; abundance: once; j_gene: TRBJ1-2; v_gene: TRBV30; CDR3nt: TGTGCCTGGAGTAGGGCCGGCACCGGGACCTCACTGATGGGCTATGGCTACACCTTC; CDR3aa: CAWSRAGTGTSLMGYGYTF
d_gene: TRBD2; abundance: .; j_gene: TRBJ2-1; v_gene: TRBV19; CDR3nt: TGTGCCAGTAGTATTGGGGGAAGCGGGGCCGATGAGCAGTTCTTC; CDR3aa: CASSIGGSGADEQFF
d_gene: .; abundance: .; j_gene: TRBJ2-2; v_gene: TRBV7-6; CDR3nt: TGTGCCAGCAGCTTTGCCGGGGTAAACACCGGGGAGCTGTTTTTT; CDR3aa: CASSFAGVNTGELFF
d_gene: TRBD2; abundance: few; j_gene: TRBJ2-1; v_gene: TRBV15; CDR3nt: TGTGCCACCAGCAGAGGACTAGCGGGAGCGAGGAATGAGCAGTTCTTC; CDR3aa: CATSRGLAGARNEQFF
d_gene: TRBD1; abundance: .; j_gene: TRBJ2-7; v_gene: TRBV6-8; CDR3nt: TGTGCCAGCAGCCGGGGACAGGGGGCGCGAGAGCAGTACTTC; CDR3aa: CASSRGQGAREQYF
d_gene: TRBD2; abundance: .; j_gene: TRBJ2-7; v_gene: TRBV28; CDR3nt: TGTGCCAGCAGTTCAGTTTGGCCTAGCGGGAGAGGGGCGTCCTACGAGCAGTACTTC; CDR3aa: CASSSVWPSGRGASYEQYF
d_gene: .; abundance: large; j_gene: TRBJ1-1; v_gene: TRBV25-1; CDR3nt: TGTGCCAGCAGTGCCGGGGGGAGCCGGAACACTGAAGCTTTCTTT; CDR3aa: CASSAGGSRNTEAFF
d_gene: .; abundance: medium-sized; j_gene: TRBJ1-1; v_gene: TRBV19; CDR3nt: TGTGCCAGTAGTATTGGGAGGGCAGTCACTGAAGCTTTCTTT; CDR3aa: CASSIGRAVTEAFF
d_gene: .; abundance: once; j_gene: TRBJ1-5; v_gene: TRBV19; CDR3nt: TGTGCCAGTAGTAGAGGGTCAATACAAAACAATCAGCCCCAGCATTTT; CDR3aa: CASSRGSIQNNQPQHF
d_gene: .; abundance: .; j_gene: TRBJ2-3; v_gene: TRBV9; CDR3nt: TGTGCCAGCAGCGTAGACTCACTTGGCACAGATACGCAGTATTTT; CDR3aa: CASSVDSLGTDTQYF
d_gene: TRBD1; abundance: .; j_gene: TRBJ1-5; v_gene: TRBV15; CDR3nt: TGTGCCACCAGCACCGGACAGGGGGCAGGTCAGCCCCAGCATTTT; CDR3aa: CATSTGQGAGQPQHF
d_gene: .; abundance: few; j_gene: TRBJ2-7; v_gene: TRBV11-3; CDR3nt: TGTGCCAGCAGCTTTTTAGCGGCTGGGACCTCCTACGAGCAGTACTTC; CDR3aa: CASSFLAAGTSYEQYF
d_gene: TRBD2; abundance: few; j_gene: TRBJ2-7; v_gene: TRBV11-3; CDR3nt: TGTGCCAGCAGCCCTCAACGGACTAGCGGGAGGGAGTACGAGCAGTACTTC; CDR3aa: CASSPQRTSGREYEQYF